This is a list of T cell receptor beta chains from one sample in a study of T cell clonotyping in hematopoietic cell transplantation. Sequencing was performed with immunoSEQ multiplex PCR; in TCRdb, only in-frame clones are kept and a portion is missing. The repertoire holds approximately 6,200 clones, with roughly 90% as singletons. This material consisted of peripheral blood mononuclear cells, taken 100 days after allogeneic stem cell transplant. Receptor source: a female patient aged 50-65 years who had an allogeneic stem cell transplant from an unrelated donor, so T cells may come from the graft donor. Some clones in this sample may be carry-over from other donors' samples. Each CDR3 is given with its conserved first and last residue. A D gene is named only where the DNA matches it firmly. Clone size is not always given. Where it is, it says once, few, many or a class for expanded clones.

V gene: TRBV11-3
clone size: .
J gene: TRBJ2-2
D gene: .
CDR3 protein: CASSLVEGGELFF
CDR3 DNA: TGTGCCAGCAGCTTAGTCGAAGGCGGGGAGCTGTTTTTT

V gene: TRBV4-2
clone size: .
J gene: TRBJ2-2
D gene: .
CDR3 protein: CASSPSEFGELFF
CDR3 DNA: TGTGCCAGCAGCCCATCCGAGTTCGGGGAGCTGTTTTTT

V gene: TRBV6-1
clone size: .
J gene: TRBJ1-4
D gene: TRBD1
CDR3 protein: CASLPGQRNEKLFF
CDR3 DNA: TGTGCCAGCCTTCCGGGACAGCGGAATGAAAAACTGTTTTTT

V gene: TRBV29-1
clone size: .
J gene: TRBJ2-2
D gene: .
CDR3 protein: CSVRGVTGELFF
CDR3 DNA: TGCAGCGTCCGTGGGGTCACCGGGGAGCTGTTTTTT

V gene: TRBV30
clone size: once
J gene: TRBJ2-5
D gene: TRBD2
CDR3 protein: CAWSRPRSGGWRETQYF
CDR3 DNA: TGTGCCTGGAGTCGTCCCCGGAGCGGGGGGTGGCGAGAGACCCAGTACTTC

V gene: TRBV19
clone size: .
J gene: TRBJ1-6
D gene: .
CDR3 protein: CASRTDSRNNSPLHF
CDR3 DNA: TGTGCCAGTAGAACCGACAGTAGGAATAATTCACCCCTCCACTTT

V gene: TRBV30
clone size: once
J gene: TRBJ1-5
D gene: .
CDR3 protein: CAWSVGGDGQPQHF
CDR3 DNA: TGTGCCTGGAGTGTAGGGGGGGATGGTCAGCCCCAGCATTTT

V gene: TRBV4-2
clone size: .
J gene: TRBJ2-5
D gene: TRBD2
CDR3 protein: CASSQLAGGETQYF
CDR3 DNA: TGTGCCAGCAGCCAACTAGCGGGGGGAGAGACCCAGTACTTC

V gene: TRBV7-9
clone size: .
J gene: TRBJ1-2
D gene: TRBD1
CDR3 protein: CASSTGEGYTF
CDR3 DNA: TGTGCCAGCTCAACAGGGGAAGGCTACACCTTC

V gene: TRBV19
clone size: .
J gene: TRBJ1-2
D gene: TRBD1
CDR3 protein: CASSNSGQGANYGYTF
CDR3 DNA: TGTGCCAGTAGTAACTCGGGACAGGGGGCAAACTATGGCTACACCTTC

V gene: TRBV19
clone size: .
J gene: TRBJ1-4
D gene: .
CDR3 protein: CASSTQGWTNEKLFF
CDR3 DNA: TGTGCCAGTAGTACCCAGGGGTGGACTAATGAAAAACTGTTTTTT

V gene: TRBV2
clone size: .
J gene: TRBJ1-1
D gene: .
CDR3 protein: CASSVGARTEAFF
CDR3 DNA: TGTGCCAGCAGTGTGGGGGCGCGAACTGAAGCTTTCTTT

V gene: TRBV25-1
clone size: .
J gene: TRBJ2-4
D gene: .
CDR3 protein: CASSELRGRNIQYF
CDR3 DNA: TGTGCCAGCAGTGAATTGAGGGGAAGAAACATTCAGTACTTC

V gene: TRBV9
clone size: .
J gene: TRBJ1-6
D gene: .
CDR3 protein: CASSPSYGPANYNSPLHF
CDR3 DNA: TGTGCCAGCAGCCCTAGCTATGGGCCAGCAAACTATAATTCACCCCTCCACTTT